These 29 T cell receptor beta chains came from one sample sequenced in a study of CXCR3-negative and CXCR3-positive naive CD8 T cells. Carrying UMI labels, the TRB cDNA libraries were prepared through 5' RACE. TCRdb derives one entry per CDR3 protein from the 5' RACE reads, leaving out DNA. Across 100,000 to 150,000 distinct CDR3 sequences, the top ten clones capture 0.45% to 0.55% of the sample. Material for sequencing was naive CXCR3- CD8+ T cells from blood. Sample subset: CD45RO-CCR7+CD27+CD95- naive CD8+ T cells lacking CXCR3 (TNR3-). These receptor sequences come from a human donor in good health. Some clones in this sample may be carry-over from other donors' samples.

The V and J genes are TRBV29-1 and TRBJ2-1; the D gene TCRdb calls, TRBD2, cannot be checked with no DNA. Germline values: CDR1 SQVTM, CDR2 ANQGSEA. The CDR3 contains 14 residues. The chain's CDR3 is CSVDPASGRYEQFF.

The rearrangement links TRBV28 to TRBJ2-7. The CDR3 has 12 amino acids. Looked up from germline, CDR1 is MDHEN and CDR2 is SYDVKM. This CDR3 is CASSLWSYEQYF.

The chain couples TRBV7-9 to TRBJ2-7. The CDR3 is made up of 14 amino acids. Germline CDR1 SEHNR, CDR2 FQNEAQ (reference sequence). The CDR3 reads CASSSGSSFYEQYF.

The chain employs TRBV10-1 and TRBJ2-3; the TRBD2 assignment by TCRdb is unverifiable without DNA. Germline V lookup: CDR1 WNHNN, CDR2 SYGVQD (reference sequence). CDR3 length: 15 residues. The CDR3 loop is CASGGTDLGYDTQYF.

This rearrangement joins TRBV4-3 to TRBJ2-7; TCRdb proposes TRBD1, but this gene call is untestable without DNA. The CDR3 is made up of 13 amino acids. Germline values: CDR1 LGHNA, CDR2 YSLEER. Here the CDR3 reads CASSQVQGYEQYF.

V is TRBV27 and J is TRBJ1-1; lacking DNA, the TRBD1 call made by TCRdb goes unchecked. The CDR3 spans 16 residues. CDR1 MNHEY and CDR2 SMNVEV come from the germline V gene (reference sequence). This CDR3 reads CASALRGGSENTEAFF.

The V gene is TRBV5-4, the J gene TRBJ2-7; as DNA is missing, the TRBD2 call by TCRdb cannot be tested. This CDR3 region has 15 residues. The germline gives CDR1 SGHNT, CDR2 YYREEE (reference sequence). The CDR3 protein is CASSLRLAGLYEQYF.

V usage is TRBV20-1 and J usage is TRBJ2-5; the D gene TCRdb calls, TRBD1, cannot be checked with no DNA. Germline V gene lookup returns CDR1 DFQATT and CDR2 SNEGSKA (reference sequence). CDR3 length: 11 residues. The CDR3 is CSAQGLETQYF.

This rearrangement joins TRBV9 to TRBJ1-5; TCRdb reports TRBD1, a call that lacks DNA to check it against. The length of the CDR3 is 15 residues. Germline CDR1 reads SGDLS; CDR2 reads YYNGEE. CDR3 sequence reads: CASSDQGAINQPQHF.

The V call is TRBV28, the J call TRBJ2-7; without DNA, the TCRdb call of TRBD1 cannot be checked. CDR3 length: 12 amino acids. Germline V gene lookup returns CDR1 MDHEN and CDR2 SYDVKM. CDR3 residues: CASSDREARQYF.

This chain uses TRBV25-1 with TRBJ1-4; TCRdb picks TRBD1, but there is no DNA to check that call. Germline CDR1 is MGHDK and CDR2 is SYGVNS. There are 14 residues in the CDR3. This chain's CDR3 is CASSVRDRGEKLFF.

This CDR3 reads CASSQDGTGAGTGELFF. The chain employs TRBV4-3 and TRBJ2-2; the D call of TRBD1 rests on TCRdb alone, since no DNA is present to check it. This CDR3 spans 17 amino acids. CDR1 is LGHNA, CDR2 YSLEER, per germline.

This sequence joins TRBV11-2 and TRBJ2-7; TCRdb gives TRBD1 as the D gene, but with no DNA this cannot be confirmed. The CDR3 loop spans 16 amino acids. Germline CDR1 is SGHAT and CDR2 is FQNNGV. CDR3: CASSLEALTADYEQYF.

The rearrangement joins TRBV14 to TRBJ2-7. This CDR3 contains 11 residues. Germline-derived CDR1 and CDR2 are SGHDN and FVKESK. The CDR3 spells CASSQQGEQYF.

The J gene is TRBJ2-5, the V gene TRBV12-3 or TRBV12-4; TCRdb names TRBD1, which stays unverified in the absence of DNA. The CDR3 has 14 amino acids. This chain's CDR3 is CASSPPGQQETQYF.

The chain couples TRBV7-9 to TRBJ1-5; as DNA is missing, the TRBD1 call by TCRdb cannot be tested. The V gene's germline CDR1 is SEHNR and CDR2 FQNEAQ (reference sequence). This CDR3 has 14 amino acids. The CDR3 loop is CASTSGTGNQPQHF.

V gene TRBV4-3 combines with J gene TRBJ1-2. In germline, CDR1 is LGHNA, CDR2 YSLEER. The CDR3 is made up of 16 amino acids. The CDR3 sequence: CASSQTPSGGYYGYTF.

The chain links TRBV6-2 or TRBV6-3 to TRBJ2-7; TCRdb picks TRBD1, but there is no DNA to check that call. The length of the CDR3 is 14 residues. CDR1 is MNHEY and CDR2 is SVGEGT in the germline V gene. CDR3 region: CASSYGQGYYEQYF.

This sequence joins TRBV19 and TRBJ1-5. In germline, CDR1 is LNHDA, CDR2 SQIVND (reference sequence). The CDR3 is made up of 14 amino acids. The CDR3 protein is CASSTVAAQQPQHF.

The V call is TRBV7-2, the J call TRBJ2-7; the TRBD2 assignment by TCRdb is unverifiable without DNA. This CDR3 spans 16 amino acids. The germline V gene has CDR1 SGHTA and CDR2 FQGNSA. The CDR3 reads CASSPTGGTVSVEQYF. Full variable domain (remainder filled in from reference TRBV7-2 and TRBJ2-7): GAGVSQSPSNKVTEKGKDVELRCDPISGHTALYWYRQSLGQGLEFLIYFQGNSAPDKSGLPSDRFSAERTGGSVSTLTIQRTQQEDSAVYLCASSPTGGTVSVEQYFGPGTRLTVT.

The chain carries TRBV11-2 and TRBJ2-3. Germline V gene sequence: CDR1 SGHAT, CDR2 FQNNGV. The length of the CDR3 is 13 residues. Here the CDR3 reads CASSLIRADTQYF.

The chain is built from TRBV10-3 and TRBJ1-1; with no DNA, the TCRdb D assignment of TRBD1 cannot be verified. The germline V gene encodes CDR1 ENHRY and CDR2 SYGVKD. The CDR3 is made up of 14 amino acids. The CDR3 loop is CAISDPPGGTEAFF.

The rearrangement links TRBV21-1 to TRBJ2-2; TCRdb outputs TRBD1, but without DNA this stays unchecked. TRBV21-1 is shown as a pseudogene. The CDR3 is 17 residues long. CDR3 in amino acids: CASSKVSRAGPTGELFF.

The CDR3 loop reads CASSVASSGTDTQYF. The chain uses TRBV9 and TRBJ2-3. Germline assignment: CDR1 SGDLS and CDR2 YYNGEE. The CDR3 spans 15 residues.

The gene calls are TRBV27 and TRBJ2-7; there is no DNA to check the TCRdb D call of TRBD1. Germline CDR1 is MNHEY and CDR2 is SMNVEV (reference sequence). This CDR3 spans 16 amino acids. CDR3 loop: CASSSTPTGSSYEQYF.

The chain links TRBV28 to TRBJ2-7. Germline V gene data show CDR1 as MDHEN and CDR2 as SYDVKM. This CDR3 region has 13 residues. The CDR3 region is CASSFTREYEQYF.

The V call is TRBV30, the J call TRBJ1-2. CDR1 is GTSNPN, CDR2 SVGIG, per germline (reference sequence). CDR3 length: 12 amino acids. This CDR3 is CAWSVLGYGYTF.

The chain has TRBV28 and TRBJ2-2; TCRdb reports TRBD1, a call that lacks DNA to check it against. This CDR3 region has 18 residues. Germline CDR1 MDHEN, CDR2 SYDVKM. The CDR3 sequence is CASSAKDLTGGNTGELFF. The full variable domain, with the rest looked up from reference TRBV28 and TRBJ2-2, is DVKVTQSSRYLVKRTGEKVFLECVQDMDHENMFWYRQDPGLGLRLIYFSYDVKMKEKGDIPEGYSVSREKKERFSLILESASTNQTSMYLCASSAKDLTGGNTGELFFGEGSRLTVL.

CDR3: CASSYRTVGTEAFF. The chain employs TRBV6-5 and TRBJ1-1. Germline-derived CDR1 and CDR2 are MNHEY and SVGAGI. The CDR3 extends over 14 amino acids.